This entry lists 5 T cell receptor beta chains sequenced from one sample in a study of blood T cell repertoires in COVID-19. Method: immunoSEQ multiplex PCR; TCRdb's copy keeps in-frame clones and lacks some. The sample lists some 700,000 clones; more than 80% were seen once. Sequenced input: peripheral blood. The receptors shown here come from a woman aged 18-29 years with acute or convalescent COVID-19.

This clone has just one count. This CDR3 reads CASSQDGPYGYTF. CDR3 nucleotide sequence: TGTGCCAGCAGCCAAGATGGGCCCTATGGCTACACCTTC. The chain uses TRBV3-1 (or the pseudogene TRBV3-2) and TRBJ1-2; D remains ambiguous. The V and J ends lost 0 bases and 4 bases respectively, with 6 bases between them. The CDR3 length is 13 residues. In germline, CDR1 is LGHDT, CDR2 YNNKEL (reference sequence).

This clone was seen a few times. The genes are TRBV18 and TRBJ1-1, with 7 bases aligning to TRBD1. The J segment lost 1 base and the V segment lost 1 base, leaving 6 bases of the junction unmatched. CDR3 length equals 16 residues. In germline, CDR1 is KGHSH, CDR2 LQKENI. The CDR3 loop reads CASSPLRTGSNTEAFF. The CDR3 DNA reads as TGTGCCAGCTCACCACTACGGACAGGCTCGAACACTGAAGCTTTCTTT.

The CDR3 coding sequence is TGTGCCAGCAGTTTAAAGACAGGCTATGGCTACACCTTC. It translates to CASSLKTGYGYTF. The chain couples TRBV27 to TRBJ1-2; perhaps TRBD1 as D (6 bases). CDR3 length equals 13 residues. V was clipped by 2 bases and J by 4 bases, with 8 bases between them. The V gene's germline CDR1 is MNHEY and CDR2 SMNVEV (reference sequence).

On this clone: This sample includes further DNA sequences coding for the same CDR3. This chain joins TRBV6-5 and TRBJ1-6; 10 bases are a match to TRBD1. CDR1 MNHEY and CDR2 SVGAGI come from the germline V gene. V lost 0 bases, J lost 9 bases, and 2 bases stayed unmatched. CDR3 length equals 15 residues. CDR3 in amino acids: CASSYSGQGSSPLHF. In DNA, the CDR3 is TGTGCCAGCAGTTACTCGGGACAGGGGAGTTCACCCCTCCACTTT.

The chain carries TRBV19 and TRBJ1-3; maybe TRBD1 (5 bases). The CDR3 is made up of 13 amino acids. Germline values: CDR1 LNHDA, CDR2 SQIVND (reference sequence). Between the trimmed V and J ends, which lost 8 bases and 8 bases, there was a span of 16 bases. DNA for the CDR3: TGTGCCAGTTCAGGGCAGAGTGCTGACACCATATATTTT. Its protein is CASSGQSADTIYF. Together with reference TRBV19 and TRBJ1-3, the CDR3 gives the full variable domain: DGGITQSPKYLFRKEGQNVTLSCEQNLNHDAMYWYRQDPGQGLRLIYYSQIVNDFQKGDIAEGYSVSREKKESFPLTVTSAQKNPTAFYLCASSGQSADTIYFGEGSWLTVV.